Listed below are T cell receptor beta chains from one sample, sequenced in a study of vaccination effects on CD4 cells after COVID-19. Their antigens remain unidentified. Libraries were prepared by immunoSEQ multiplex PCR; TCRdb keeps only in-frame clonotypes and omits some of them. The sample consists of tens of thousands of clones, 55% to 80% of them appearing once. This sample comprised CD4+ T cells from PBMCs cultured without peptide, obtained before COVID-19 vaccination. These receptors came from a human donor who received a COVID-19 vaccine. Both conserved end residues are part of each CDR3. D genes are given only for firm matches. Size is omitted from some rows. Given values are once, few, many or a class for expanded clones.

d_call clone_size j_call v_call cdr3_nt cdr3_aa
TRBD2 . TRBJ2-1 TRBV18 TGTGCCAGCTCACCATTCGAATTCAGCGGGGGTTCATACAATGAGCAGTTCTTC CASSPFEFSGGSYNEQFF
. . TRBJ2-7 TRBV27 TGTGCCAGCAGTTCCCTTAGCGTCCCGAGCTCCTACGAGCAGTACTTC CASSSLSVPSSYEQYF
. . TRBJ1-2 TRBV4-1 TGCGCCAGCAGCCAAGAGAAACCAGGTAGGAGCGATGGCTACACCTTC CASSQEKPGRSDGYTF
. once TRBJ2-5 TRBV6-6 TGTGCCAGCACCCAGTTACAAGAGACCCAGTACTTC CASTQLQETQYF
TRBD1 few TRBJ2-2 TRBV12-5 TGTGCTAGTGGACAGGGACAGTACACCGGGGAGCTGTTTTTT CASGQGQYTGELFF
. . TRBJ2-3 TRBV5-4 TGTGCCAGCAGTTCCAACGGGCCAGAAACAGATACGCAGTATTTT CASSSNGPETDTQYF
TRBD1 . TRBJ1-2 TRBV14 TGTGCCAGCAGCCAAAATTCCAGGGGGCTGGCCTTCTTC CASSQNSRGLAFF
. once TRBJ1-5 TRBV15 TGTGCCACCAGCCAGGGAATCAATCAGCCCCAGCATTTT CATSQGINQPQHF
. . TRBJ2-7 TRBV6-1 TGTGCCAGCAGTGATGTGAAAACAGCGTCCTCCTACGAGCAGTACTTC CASSDVKTASSYEQYF
TRBD2 . TRBJ2-7 TRBV11-3 TGTGCCAGCAGCAACCCGGGGGGGGGCCGCGACGAGCAGTACTTC CASSNPGGGRDEQYF
TRBD2 . TRBJ2-1 TRBV3-1/TRBV3-2 TGTGCCAGCACCCCCAGCGGGGGCTTCACCAATGAGCAGTTCTTC CASTPSGGFTNEQFF
TRBD2 . TRBJ2-7 TRBV5-1 TGCGCCAGCAGCCTCGGACTAGCGGGAGGATCCCACGAGCAGTACTTC CASSLGLAGGSHEQYF
. . TRBJ1-4 TRBV6-5 TGTGCCAGCTCGGAGCAGACAGGAGGCGGTGAAAAACTGTTTTTT CASSEQTGGGEKLFF
TRBD2 few TRBJ2-5 TRBV9 TGTGCCAGCAGCGTCGACCGACTAGCGGGAGGCTTTAGTCGAGAGACCCAGTACTTC CASSVDRLAGGFSRETQYF
. . TRBJ2-5 TRBV3-1/TRBV3-2 TGTGCCAGCAGCCACCTAGGAAAAAGAGAGACCCAGTACTTC CASSHLGKRETQYF
. . TRBJ1-1 TRBV5-1 TGCGCCAGCAGCCCAGCGGACGGGTACAAAGCTTTCTTT CASSPADGYKAFF
. . TRBJ1-2 TRBV6-5 TGTGCCAGCAGAACCGTTGGGCTCGCCAACTATGGCTACACCTTC CASRTVGLANYGYTF
TRBD2 few TRBJ2-2 TRBV6-4 TGTGCCAGCAGTACTAGCGCCACCGGGGAGCTGTTTTTT CASSTSATGELFF
. . TRBJ2-1 TRBV6-2/TRBV6-3 TGTGCCAGCAGCGGGGGCGTAGCCTACAATGAGCAGTTCTTC CASSGGVAYNEQFF
. . TRBJ2-5 TRBV5-6 TGTGCCAGCAGCTTGAGGACGGCTCAAGAGACCCAGTACTTC CASSLRTAQETQYF
TRBD1 few TRBJ1-1 TRBV27 TGTGCCAGCAGTTTGACAGGGCTGGGCACTGAAGCTTTCTTT CASSLTGLGTEAFF
TRBD1 . TRBJ2-2 TRBV5-1 TGCGCCAGCAGCCCACAGGGGATCGGGGAGCTGTTTTTT CASSPQGIGELFF
TRBD1 . TRBJ1-1 TRBV27 TGTGCCAGCAGTTTGGCCGGGACAGTTAACACTGAAGCTTTCTTT CASSLAGTVNTEAFF
TRBD2 . TRBJ2-5 TRBV24-1 TGTGCCACCAGTGCGGGGACTAGCGGGGGTTTTGCAGCCCAAGAGACCCAGTACTTC CATSAGTSGGFAAQETQYF
. few TRBJ1-2 TRBV13 TGTGCCAGCAGCATCCGAACAGGGTCGGACGGCTACACCTTC CASSIRTGSDGYTF
. . TRBJ1-1 TRBV19 TGTGCCACCCGTCTGGGGGGCACTGAAGCTTTCTTT CATRLGGTEAFF
. . TRBJ1-4 TRBV5-1 TGCGCCAGCAGGTCAGGCGGGGGTGCAACTAATGAAAAACTGTTTTTT CASRSGGGATNEKLFF
. . TRBJ1-5 TRBV12-3/TRBV12-4 TGTGCCAGCAGCCCGGTCGAGAATCAGCCCCAGCATTTT CASSPVENQPQHF
. . TRBJ2-2 TRBV7-9 TGTGCCAGCAGCTTAAGGGGAGGCGCCGGGGAGCTGTTTTTT CASSLRGGAGELFF
. few TRBJ1-2 TRBV11-2 TGTGCCAGCAGCTCCCCCTCGGGGGATGGCTACACCTTC CASSSPSGDGYTF
. . TRBJ1-5 TRBV6-5 TGTGCCAGCAGTTACACGGCAGGTGTTGATCAGCCCCAGCATTTT CASSYTAGVDQPQHF
TRBD1 . TRBJ2-7 TRBV5-1 TGCGCCAGCAGCTACCAGGGGGCGCTCCACGAGCAGTACTTC CASSYQGALHEQYF
. . TRBJ2-3 TRBV6-5 TGTGCCAGCAGCGACGGGACCTACACAGATACGCAGTATTTT CASSDGTYTDTQYF
. . TRBJ1-6 TRBV19 TGTGCCAGTAGAGGCCCACAGTATAATTCACCCCTCCACTTT CASRGPQYNSPLHF
. few TRBJ2-2 TRBV2 TGTGCCAGCAGGAGAGATCCCGGACAAGGCGGGGAGCTGTTTTTT CASRRDPGQGGELFF
. . TRBJ2-5 TRBV5-1 TGCGCCAGCAGCTTGCGGGAGCAAGAGACCCAGTACTTC CASSLREQETQYF
TRBD1 . TRBJ2-7 TRBV19 TGTGCCAGTAGTAGGGGACAGGTAATCTACGAGCAGTACTTC CASSRGQVIYEQYF
. . TRBJ2-1 TRBV5-1 TGCGCCAGCAGCACGGGCCCATCGAGGGGCAATGAGCAGTTCTTC CASSTGPSRGNEQFF
TRBD1 . TRBJ2-2 TRBV27 TGTGCCAGCAGTTTATATCTTCCGGGGACAGACCCCGGGGAGCTGTTTTTT CASSLYLPGTDPGELFF
TRBD2 . TRBJ2-1 TRBV7-9 TGTGCCAGCAGCTTAGGGGGGACGACTAGCGGGGGGAGCTACAATGAGCAGTTCTTC CASSLGGTTSGGSYNEQFF
TRBD1 . TRBJ1-2 TRBV7-2 TGTGCCAGCAGCTTAGCCCACCATCCCGACAGGGGCGGAGGCTACACCTTC CASSLAHHPDRGGGYTF
. . TRBJ2-3 TRBV12-3/TRBV12-4 TGTGCCAGCAGTCCCCCGTCCGCTGATACGCAGTATTTT CASSPPSADTQYF
TRBD2 . TRBJ2-1 TRBV18 TGTGCCAGCTCAAGTAGCGGGGGCGGGTCCTACAATGAGCAGTTCTTC CASSSSGGGSYNEQFF
. few TRBJ2-1 TRBV7-2 TGTGCCAGCAGCTTATCGAGGGACAATGAGCAGTTCTTC CASSLSRDNEQFF
TRBD2 . TRBJ2-1 TRBV2 TGTGCCAGCAAAGGGCACTTCGGACTAGCGGCTTACAATGAGCAGTTCTTC CASKGHFGLAAYNEQFF
TRBD2 . TRBJ2-1 TRBV24-1 TGTGCCACCAGTACAAGCGGGAGGGGGAATGAGCAGTTCTTC CATSTSGRGNEQFF
. . TRBJ1-5 TRBV7-2 TGTGCCAGCAGCTCAGGGAACCGGAATCAGCCCCAGCATTTT CASSSGNRNQPQHF
TRBD2 . TRBJ2-3 TRBV4-2 TGTGCCAGCAGCCAAGGTCGACTAGCGGGCACAGATACGCAGTATTTT CASSQGRLAGTDTQYF
. once TRBJ2-1 TRBV11-3 TGTGCCAGCAGCTTAGATCAGGGAGGCTCGAGCTCCTACAATGAGCAGTTCTTC CASSLDQGGSSSYNEQFF
TRBD1 . TRBJ1-5 TRBV6-1 TGTGCCAGCAGTGATGGGGCGACAGGGGCTCAGCCCCAGCATTTT CASSDGATGAQPQHF
. . TRBJ2-3 TRBV7-8 TGTGCCAGCAGCTTTAGGGCAGCCTCCCCAGATACGCAGTATTTT CASSFRAASPDTQYF
. few TRBJ1-5 TRBV2 TGTGCCAGCAGTGACAGGGATAGCAATCAGCCCCAGCATTTT CASSDRDSNQPQHF
. . TRBJ2-5 TRBV9 TGTGCCAGCAGCGGAATGCCGGAGACCCAGTACTTC CASSGMPETQYF
TRBD2 . TRBJ2-3 TRBV6-4 TGTGCCAGCAGTGTAGCGGGGGGGCCGGCAGATACGCAGTATTTT CASSVAGGPADTQYF
. . TRBJ2-6 TRBV30 TGTGCCTGGAGTCCAGGGGCCAACGTCCTGACTTTC CAWSPGANVLTF
. . TRBJ2-7 TRBV19 TGTGCCACCTCCAGGGGTCCCTACGAGCAGTACTTC CATSRGPYEQYF
. few TRBJ1-2 TRBV19 TGTGCCAGTATTCCGGGGATTCCAGCGGACTATGGCTACACCTTC CASIPGIPADYGYTF
TRBD1 . TRBJ2-7 TRBV7-9 TGTGCCAGCAGCTTATTTAACGCAGGGGGCGGCTACGAGCAGTACTTC CASSLFNAGGGYEQYF